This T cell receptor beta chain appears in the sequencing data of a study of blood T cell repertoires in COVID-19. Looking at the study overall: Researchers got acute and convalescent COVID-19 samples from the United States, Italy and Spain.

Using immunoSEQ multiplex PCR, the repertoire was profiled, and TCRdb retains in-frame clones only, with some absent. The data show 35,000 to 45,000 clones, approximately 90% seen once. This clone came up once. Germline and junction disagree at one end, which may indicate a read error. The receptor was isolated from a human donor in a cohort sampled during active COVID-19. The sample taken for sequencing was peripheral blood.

CDR3 bases: TGTGCCAGCAGGTTGGAGGAGTTCTATGGCTACACCTTC. Amino acids: CASRLEEFYGYTF. This chain links TRBV5-5 with TRBJ1-2; no clear D. The CDR3 has 13 amino acids. Germline-derived CDR1 and CDR2 are SGHKS and YYEKEE (reference sequence).